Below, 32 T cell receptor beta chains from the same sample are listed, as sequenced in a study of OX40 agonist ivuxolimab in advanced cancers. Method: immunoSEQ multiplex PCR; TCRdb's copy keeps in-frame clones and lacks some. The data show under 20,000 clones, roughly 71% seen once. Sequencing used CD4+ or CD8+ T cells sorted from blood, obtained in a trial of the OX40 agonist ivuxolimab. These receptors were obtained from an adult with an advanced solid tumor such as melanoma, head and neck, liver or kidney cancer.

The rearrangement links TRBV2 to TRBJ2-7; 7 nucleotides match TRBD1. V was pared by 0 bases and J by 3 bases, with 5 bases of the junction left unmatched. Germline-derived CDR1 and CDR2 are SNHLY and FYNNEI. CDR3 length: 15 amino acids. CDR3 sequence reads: CASSEAQGQFYEQYF. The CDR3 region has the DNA TGTGCCAGCAGTGAAGCGCAGGGACAGTTCTACGAGCAGTACTTC.

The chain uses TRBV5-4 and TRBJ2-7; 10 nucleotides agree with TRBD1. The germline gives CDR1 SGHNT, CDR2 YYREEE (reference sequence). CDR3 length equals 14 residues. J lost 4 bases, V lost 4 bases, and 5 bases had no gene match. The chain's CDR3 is CASSTSDRGYEQYF. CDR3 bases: TGTGCCAGCAGCACCTCGGACAGGGGGTACGAGCAGTACTTC.

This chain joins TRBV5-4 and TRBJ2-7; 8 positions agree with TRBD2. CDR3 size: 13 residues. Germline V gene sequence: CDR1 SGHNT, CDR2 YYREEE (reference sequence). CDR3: CAQQTSGSYEQYF. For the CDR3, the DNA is TGTGCTCAGCAAACTAGCGGCTCCTACGAGCAGTACTTC. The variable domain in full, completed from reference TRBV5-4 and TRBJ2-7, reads ETGVTQSPTHLIKTRGQQVTLRCSSQSGHNTVSWYQQALGQGPQFIFQYYREEENGRGNFPPRFSGLQFPNYSSELNVNALELDDSALYLCAQQTSGSYEQYFGPGTRLTVT.

In DNA, the CDR3 is TGTGCCAGCAGCCCTGGACAGGGCACAGATACGCAGTATTTT. Protein product: CASSPGQGTDTQYF. The rearrangement links TRBV7-9 to TRBJ2-3; 7 bases line up with TRBD1. The CDR3 extends over 14 amino acids. Germline lookup yields CDR1 SEHNR and CDR2 FQNEAQ (reference sequence). The ends lost 5 bases at V and 1 base at J; junction bases unmatched: 3.

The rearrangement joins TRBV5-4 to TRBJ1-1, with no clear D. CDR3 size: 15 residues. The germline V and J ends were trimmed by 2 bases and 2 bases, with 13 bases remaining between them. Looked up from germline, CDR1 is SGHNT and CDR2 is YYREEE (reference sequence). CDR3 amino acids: CASSLGPESNTEAFF. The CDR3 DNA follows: TGTGCCAGCAGCTTAGGGCCAGAGTCAAACACTGAAGCTTTCTTT.

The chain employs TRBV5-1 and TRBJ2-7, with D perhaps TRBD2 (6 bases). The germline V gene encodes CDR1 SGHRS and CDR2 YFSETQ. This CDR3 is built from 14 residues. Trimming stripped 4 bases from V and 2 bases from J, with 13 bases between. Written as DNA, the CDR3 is TGCGCCAGCAGCCCCCGGGACTGGCCCTACGAGCAGTACTTC. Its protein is CASSPRDWPYEQYF.

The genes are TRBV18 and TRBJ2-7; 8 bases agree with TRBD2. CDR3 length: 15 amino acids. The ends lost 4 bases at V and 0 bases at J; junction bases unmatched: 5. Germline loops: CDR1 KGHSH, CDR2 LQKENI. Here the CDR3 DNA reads TGTGCCAGCTCACTATGGACTAGCAGCTCCTACGAGCAGTACTTC. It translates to CASSLWTSSSYEQYF.

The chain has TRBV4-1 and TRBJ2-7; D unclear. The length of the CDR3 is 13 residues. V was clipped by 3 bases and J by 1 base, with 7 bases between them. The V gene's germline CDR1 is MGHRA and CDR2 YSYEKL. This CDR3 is CASSQTVSYEQYF. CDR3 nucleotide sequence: TGCGCCAGCAGCCAGACGGTGTCCTACGAGCAGTACTTC.

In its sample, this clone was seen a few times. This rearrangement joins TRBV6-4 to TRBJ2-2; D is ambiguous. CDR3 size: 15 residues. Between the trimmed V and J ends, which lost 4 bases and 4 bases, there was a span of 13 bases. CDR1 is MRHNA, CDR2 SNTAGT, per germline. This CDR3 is CASSASSRSTGELFF. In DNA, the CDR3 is TGTGCCAGCAGTGCCTCGAGTAGATCCACCGGGGAGCTGTTTTTT.

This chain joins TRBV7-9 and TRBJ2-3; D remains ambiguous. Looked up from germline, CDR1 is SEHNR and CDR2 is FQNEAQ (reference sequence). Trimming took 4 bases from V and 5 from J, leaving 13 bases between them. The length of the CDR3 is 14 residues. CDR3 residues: CASSSPYAEDTQYF. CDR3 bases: TGTGCCAGCAGCTCGCCCTACGCGGAAGATACGCAGTATTTT.

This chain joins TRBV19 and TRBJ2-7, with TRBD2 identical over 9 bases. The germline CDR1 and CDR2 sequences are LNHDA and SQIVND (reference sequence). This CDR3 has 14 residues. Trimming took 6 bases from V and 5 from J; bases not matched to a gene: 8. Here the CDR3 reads CASSPSGLANEQYF. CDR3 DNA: TGTGCCAGTAGCCCCTCGGGACTAGCAAACGAGCAGTACTTC. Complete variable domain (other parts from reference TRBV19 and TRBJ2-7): DGGITQSPKYLFRKEGQNVTLSCEQNLNHDAMYWYRQDPGQGLRLIYYSQIVNDFQKGDIAEGYSVSREKKESFPLTVTSAQKNPTAFYLCASSPSGLANEQYFGPGTRLTVT.

The CDR3 loop reads CASSLGGREYEQYF. In nucleotides, the CDR3 is TGTGCCAGCAGCTTAGGGGGTCGAGAGTACGAGCAGTACTTC. The rearrangement joins TRBV7-6 to TRBJ2-7; no firm D call. The CDR3 is 14 amino acids. V gave up 1 base and J gave up 4 bases, with 11 bases separating them. Germline V gene data show CDR1 as SGHVS and CDR2 as FNYEAQ.

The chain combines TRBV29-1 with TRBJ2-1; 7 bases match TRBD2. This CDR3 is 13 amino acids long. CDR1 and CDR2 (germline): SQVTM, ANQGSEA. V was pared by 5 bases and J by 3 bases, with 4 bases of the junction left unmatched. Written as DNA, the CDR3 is TGCAGCGTTAGCGGCGGGAGCTACAATGAGCAGTTCTTC. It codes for CSVSGGSYNEQFF.

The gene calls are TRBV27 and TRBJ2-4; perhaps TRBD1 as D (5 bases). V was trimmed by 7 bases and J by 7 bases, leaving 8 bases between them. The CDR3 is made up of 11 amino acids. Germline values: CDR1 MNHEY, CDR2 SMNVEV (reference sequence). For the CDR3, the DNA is TGTGCCAGCAAAAACAGGAACATTCAGTACTTC. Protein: CASKNRNIQYF.

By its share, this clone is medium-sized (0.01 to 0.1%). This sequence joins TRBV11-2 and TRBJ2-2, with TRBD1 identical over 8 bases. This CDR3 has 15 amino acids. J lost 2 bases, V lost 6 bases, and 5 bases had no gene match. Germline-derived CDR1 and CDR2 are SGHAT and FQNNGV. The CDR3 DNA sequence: TGTGCCAGCAGAGAGACAGGGGTTAACACCGGGGAGCTGTTTTTT. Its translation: CASRETGVNTGELFF. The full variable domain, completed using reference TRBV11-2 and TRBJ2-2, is EAGVAQSPRYKIIEKRQSVAFWCNPISGHATLYWYQQILGQGPKLLIQFQNNGVVDDSQLPKDRFSAERLKGVDSTLKIQPAKLEDSAVYLCASRETGVNTGELFFGEGSRLTVL.

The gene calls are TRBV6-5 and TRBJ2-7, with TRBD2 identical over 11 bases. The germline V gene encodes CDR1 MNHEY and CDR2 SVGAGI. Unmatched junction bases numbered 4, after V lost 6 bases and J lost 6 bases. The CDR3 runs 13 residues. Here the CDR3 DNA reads TGTGCCAGCAGGGGACTAGCGGTCCTCGAGCAGTACTTC. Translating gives CASRGLAVLEQYF.

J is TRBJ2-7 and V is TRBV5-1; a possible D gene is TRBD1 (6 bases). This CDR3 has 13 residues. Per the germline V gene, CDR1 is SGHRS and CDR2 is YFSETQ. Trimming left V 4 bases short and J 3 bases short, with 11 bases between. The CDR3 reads CASSAATGYEQYF. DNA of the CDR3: TGCGCCAGCAGCGCCGCGACAGGCTACGAGCAGTACTTC.

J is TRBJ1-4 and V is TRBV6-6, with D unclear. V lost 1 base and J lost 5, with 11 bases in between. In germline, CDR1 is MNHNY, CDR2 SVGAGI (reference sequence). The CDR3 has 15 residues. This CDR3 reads CASSYLKTDNEKLFF. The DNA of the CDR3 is TGTGCCAGCAGTTACTTGAAGACGGACAATGAAAAACTGTTTTTT.

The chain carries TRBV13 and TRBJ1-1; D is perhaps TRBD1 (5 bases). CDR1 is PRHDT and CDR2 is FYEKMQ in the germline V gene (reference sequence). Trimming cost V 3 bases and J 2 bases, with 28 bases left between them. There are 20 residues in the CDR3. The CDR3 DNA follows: TGTGCCAGCAGCTTTGTTGGGGCAGGGAGGGCGGCGGTCTTCAACACTGAAGCTTTCTTT. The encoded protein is CASSFVGAGRAAVFNTEAFF.

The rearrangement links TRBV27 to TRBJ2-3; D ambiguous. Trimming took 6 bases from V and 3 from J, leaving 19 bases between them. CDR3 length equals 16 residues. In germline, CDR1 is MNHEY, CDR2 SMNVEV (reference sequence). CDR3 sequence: CASSLTKDGITDTQYF. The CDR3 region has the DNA TGTGCCAGCAGCTTGACGAAGGACGGAATTACAGATACGCAGTATTTT.

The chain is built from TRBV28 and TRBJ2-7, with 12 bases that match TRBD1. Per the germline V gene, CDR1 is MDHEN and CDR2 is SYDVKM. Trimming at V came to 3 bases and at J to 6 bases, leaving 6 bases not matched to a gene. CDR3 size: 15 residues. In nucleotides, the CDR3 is TGTGCCAGCAGTTTCCCCCGGGACAGGGGGCCCGAGCAGTACTTC. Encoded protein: CASSFPRDRGPEQYF.

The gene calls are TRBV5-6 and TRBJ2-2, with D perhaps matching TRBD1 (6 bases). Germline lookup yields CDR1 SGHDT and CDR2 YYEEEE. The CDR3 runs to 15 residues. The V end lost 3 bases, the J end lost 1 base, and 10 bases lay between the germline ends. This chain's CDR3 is CASSWTAMNTGELFF. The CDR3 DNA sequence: TGTGCCAGCAGCTGGACAGCTATGAACACCGGGGAGCTGTTTTTT.

The CDR3 nucleotides read TGCGCCAGCAGCCAAGATCGAAACACCCTGAACACTGAAGCTTTCTTT. Translated: CASSQDRNTLNTEAFF. The chain uses TRBV4-1 and TRBJ1-1; D not certain. Germline V gives CDR1 MGHRA, CDR2 YSYEKL. Trimming stripped 0 bases from V and 0 bases from J, with 11 bases between. The CDR3 extends over 16 amino acids.

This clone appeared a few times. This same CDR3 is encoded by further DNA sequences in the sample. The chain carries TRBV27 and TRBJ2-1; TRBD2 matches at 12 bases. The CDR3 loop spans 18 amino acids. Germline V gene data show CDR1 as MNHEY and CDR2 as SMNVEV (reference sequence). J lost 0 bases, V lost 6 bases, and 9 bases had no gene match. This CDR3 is CASSAGLAGGSSYNEQFF. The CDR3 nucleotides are TGTGCCAGCAGCGCGGGACTAGCGGGCGGGAGCTCCTACAATGAGCAGTTCTTC.

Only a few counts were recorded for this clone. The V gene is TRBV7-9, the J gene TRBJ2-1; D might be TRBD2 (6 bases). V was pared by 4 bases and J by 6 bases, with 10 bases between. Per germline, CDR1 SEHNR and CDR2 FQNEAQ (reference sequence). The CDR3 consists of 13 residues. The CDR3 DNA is TGTGCCAGCAGCTCCGGGACTTTCAATGAGCAGTTCTTC. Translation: CASSSGTFNEQFF.

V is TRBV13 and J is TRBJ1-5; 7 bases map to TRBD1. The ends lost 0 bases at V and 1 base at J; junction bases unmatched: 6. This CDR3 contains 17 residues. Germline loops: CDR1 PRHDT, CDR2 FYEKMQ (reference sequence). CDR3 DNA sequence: TGTGCCAGCAGCTTAGGGGGACAGATTACAAGCAATCAGCCCCAGCATTTT. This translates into CASSLGGQITSNQPQHF.

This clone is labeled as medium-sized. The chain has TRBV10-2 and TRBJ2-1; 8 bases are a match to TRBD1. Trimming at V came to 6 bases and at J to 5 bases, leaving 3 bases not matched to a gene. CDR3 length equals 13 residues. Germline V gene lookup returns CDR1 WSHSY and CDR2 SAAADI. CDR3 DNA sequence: TGCGCCAGCAGGGACAGGGACCACAATGAGCAGTTCTTC. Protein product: CASRDRDHNEQFF.

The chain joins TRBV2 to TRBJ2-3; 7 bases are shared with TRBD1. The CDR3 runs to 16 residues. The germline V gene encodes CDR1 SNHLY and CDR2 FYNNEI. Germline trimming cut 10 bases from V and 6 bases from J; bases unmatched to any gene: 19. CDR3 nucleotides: TGTGCCACCTATGCTGGGACAGCCTCGACGGGGGATACGCAGTATTTT. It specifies CATYAGTASTGDTQYF.

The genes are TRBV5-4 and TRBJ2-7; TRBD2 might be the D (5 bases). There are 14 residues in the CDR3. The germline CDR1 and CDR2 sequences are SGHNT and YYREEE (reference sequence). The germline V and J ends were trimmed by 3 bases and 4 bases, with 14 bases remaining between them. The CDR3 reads CASSWTGREYEQYF. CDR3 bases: TGTGCCAGCAGCTGGACTGGACGAGAGTACGAGCAGTACTTC.

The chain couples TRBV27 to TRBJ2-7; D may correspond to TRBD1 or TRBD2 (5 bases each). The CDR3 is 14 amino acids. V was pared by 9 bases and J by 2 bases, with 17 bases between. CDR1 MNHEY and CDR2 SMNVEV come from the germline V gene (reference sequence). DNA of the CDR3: TGTGCCAGTTTAAGTGGGGCGGGCGCCTACGAGCAGTACTTC. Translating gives CASLSGAGAYEQYF.

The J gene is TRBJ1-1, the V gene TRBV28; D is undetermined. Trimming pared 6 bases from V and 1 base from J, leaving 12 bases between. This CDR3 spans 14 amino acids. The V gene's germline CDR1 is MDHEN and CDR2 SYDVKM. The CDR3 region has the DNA TGTGCCAGCAGCCTCGGGTCCCAGAACACTGAAGCTTTCTTT. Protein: CASSLGSQNTEAFF.

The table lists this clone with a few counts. The CDR3 DNA sequence: TGCAGCGTGTCACAAGGACATAGCAATCAGCCCCAGCATTTT. Translation: CSVSQGHSNQPQHF. The chain uses TRBV29-1 and TRBJ1-5; TRBD1 is a possible D gene (5 bases). Looked up from germline, CDR1 is SQVTM and CDR2 is ANQGSEA. V was trimmed by 6 bases and J by 0 bases, leaving 12 bases between them. There are 14 residues in the CDR3.